A selection of T cell receptor beta chains follows, all from one sample in a study of CD8 T cells in ankylosing spondylitis. TCRdb recomputed calls from the 5' RACE reads with MiXCR, one row per CDR3 protein. The repertoire holds 250,000 to 300,000 distinct CDR3 sequences, with 15% to 20% as singletons. Sequencing was carried out using blood, either unsorted or a sorted T cell fraction (not recorded which). All receptors derive from a male donor with ankylosing spondylitis or in good health (not recorded which). CDR3s include the opening cysteine and the closing phenylalanine or tryptophan. Fields, in order: clone size, V gene, CDR3 protein. Some rows have no size entry. The others give once, few or many, or a class for an expanded clone.

clone_size: -; v_call: TRBV3-1; cdr3_aa: CASSPRGAGTSGYNEQFF
clone_size: -; v_call: TRBV20-1; cdr3_aa: CSARVTGSDEKLFF
clone_size: few; v_call: TRBV28; cdr3_aa: CASSPPRLAGGHVTDTQYF
clone_size: few; v_call: TRBV12-3/TRBV12-4; cdr3_aa: CASSLLGGTYNEQFF
clone_size: many; v_call: TRBV29-1; cdr3_aa: CSALSLARQETQYF
clone_size: few; v_call: TRBV10-3; cdr3_aa: CAISEDGTNTEAFF
clone_size: -; v_call: TRBV5-1; cdr3_aa: CASSSQGIGETQYF
clone_size: few; v_call: TRBV12-3/TRBV12-4; cdr3_aa: CASSPRGLANEKLFF
clone_size: many; v_call: TRBV15; cdr3_aa: CATSRDPGQETQYF
clone_size: few; v_call: TRBV20-1; cdr3_aa: CSARTGMIGELFF
clone_size: many; v_call: TRBV20-1; cdr3_aa: CSARDQASGAGELFF
clone_size: -; v_call: TRBV5-1; cdr3_aa: CASSPADGSNQPQHF
clone_size: -; v_call: TRBV6-1; cdr3_aa: CASSRSGGAPEAFF
clone_size: -; v_call: TRBV5-5; cdr3_aa: CASSHGTSGINNEQFF
clone_size: many; v_call: TRBV7-3; cdr3_aa: CASRLTGGTEETQYF
clone_size: few; v_call: TRBV5-5; cdr3_aa: CASSWVGGTDTQYF
clone_size: -; v_call: TRBV25-1; cdr3_aa: CASSEFWGNEQFF
clone_size: few; v_call: TRBV20-1; cdr3_aa: CSARGPGLVTGELFF
clone_size: -; v_call: TRBV3-1; cdr3_aa: CASRTGHNEQFF
clone_size: few; v_call: TRBV5-1; cdr3_aa: CASSLDPGRGQTQYF
clone_size: few; v_call: TRBV5-1; cdr3_aa: CASSLALSPTEAFF
clone_size: -; v_call: TRBV9; cdr3_aa: CASSAGIPNEKLFF
clone_size: -; v_call: TRBV24-1; cdr3_aa: CATSRGLAPYNEQFF
clone_size: -; v_call: TRBV6-5; cdr3_aa: CASSYQGTSTDTQYF
clone_size: -; v_call: TRBV7-3; cdr3_aa: CASSIDSATDTQYF
clone_size: -; v_call: TRBV19; cdr3_aa: CASKGRVNTGELFF
clone_size: -; v_call: TRBV29-1; cdr3_aa: CSGWEDTQYF
clone_size: -; v_call: TRBV28; cdr3_aa: CASSGASGSTNTGELFF
clone_size: few; v_call: TRBV3-1; cdr3_aa: CASSLGLAVSMAETQYF
clone_size: many; v_call: TRBV20-1; cdr3_aa: CSARRTGSTDTQYF
clone_size: -; v_call: TRBV4-2; cdr3_aa: CASSQAGWRTDTYNEQFF
clone_size: few; v_call: TRBV5-1; cdr3_aa: CASSLDDSTSPLHF
clone_size: few; v_call: TRBV4-1; cdr3_aa: CASSQALGTSGSLDTQYF
clone_size: few; v_call: TRBV5-1; cdr3_aa: CASSPGQGGQTQYF
clone_size: few; v_call: TRBV7-9; cdr3_aa: CASSKGLPGTEAFF
clone_size: -; v_call: TRBV24-1; cdr3_aa: CATSDRANQPQHF
clone_size: few; v_call: TRBV12-3/TRBV12-4; cdr3_aa: CASSFSHSSMNTEAFF
clone_size: few; v_call: TRBV9; cdr3_aa: CASSAIGTEIYNEQFF
clone_size: -; v_call: TRBV29-1; cdr3_aa: CSVVASRGTGELFF
clone_size: many; v_call: TRBV20-1; cdr3_aa: CSAPGQGSAGAYGTQYF
clone_size: few; v_call: TRBV3-1; cdr3_aa: CASSHGPNYEKLFF
clone_size: -; v_call: TRBV6-1; cdr3_aa: CASSGPGNTGELFF
clone_size: -; v_call: TRBV27; cdr3_aa: CASSHPDYNEQFF
clone_size: -; v_call: TRBV7-8; cdr3_aa: CASSQLRVFAPDRGGQFF
clone_size: -; v_call: TRBV5-4; cdr3_aa: CASSPGLVTDTQYF
clone_size: few; v_call: TRBV20-1; cdr3_aa: CSASLSGRVDTQYF
clone_size: -; v_call: TRBV5-1; cdr3_aa: CASSLSVLAGNTAELFF
clone_size: few; v_call: TRBV28; cdr3_aa: CASSRSVSYNEQFF
clone_size: few; v_call: TRBV12-3/TRBV12-4; cdr3_aa: CASSPRARLAKNIQYF
clone_size: many; v_call: TRBV5-1; cdr3_aa: CASSAGLDENGELFF
clone_size: many; v_call: TRBV7-8; cdr3_aa: CASSYRLQNTEAFF